Below, one TCR beta chain is given with its context. Antigen: not known. The identical CDR3 is also encoded by other nucleotide sequences in the sample. Deletions cut 1 base from V and 4 bases from J, with 8 bases between. Germline V gene data show CDR1 as LGHDT and CDR2 as YNNKEL (reference sequence). The CDR3 has 13 amino acids. The source of the sample is a study of T cell responses to AZD1222 COVID-19 vaccine. Across the study: Pooled samples include second doses given at about 4 or 12 weeks.

Assay used: immunoSEQ multiplex PCR; TCRdb lists only in-frame clones, some missing. This table holds roughly 110,000 clones, roughly 87% found once. Notes on the study in general: Dominant CD4 TCR responses targeted spike regions 160-218 and 743-854. Only a handful of AZD1222 recipients tested seropositive at baseline.

This chain uses TRBV3-1 (or the pseudogene TRBV3-2) with TRBJ2-7, with D possibly called TRBD1 or TRBD2 (6 bases each). The receptor was isolated from an adult in good health. Material: peripheral blood, obtained on day 0 of AZD1222 vaccination. In DNA, the CDR3 is TGTGCCAGCAGCCAAGGAGGGGGGTACGAGCAGTACTTC. It specifies CASSQGGGYEQYF.